This record concerns one T cell receptor beta chain sequence. Its antigen remains unidentified. The CDR3 extends over 15 amino acids. CDR1 and CDR2 from the germline V gene are SGHDT and YYEEEE. Between the trimmed V and J ends, which lost 4 bases and 4 bases, there was a span of 18 bases. The data stem from a study of a mutant IDH1 vaccine in newly diagnosed glioma. Regarding time point: baseline, week 1 (first vaccination visit). The treatment: pre-vaccination baseline after standard-of-care therapy. Donors had new WHO grade 3 or 4 IDH1-mutant, ATRX-lost astrocytomas. General study results and limits: Seemingly, pseudoprogression had no relation to changes in the top peripheral T cell clonotypes.

Sequencing was performed with immunoSEQ multiplex PCR; in TCRdb, only in-frame clones are kept and a portion is missing. The sample shows around 99,000 clones, about 80% of them seen only once. The sample consisted of PBMCs, taken from a glioma patient treated with radiotherapy, temozolomide or both. This clonotype was obtained from a man between 35 and 55 years old with glioma. The V and J genes are TRBV5-6 and TRBJ2-7, with D perhaps TRBD2 (6 bases). CDR3 protein: CASSRGASEVYEQYF. The CDR3 DNA is TGTGCCAGCAGCCGCGGGGCCTCGGAAGTTTACGAGCAGTACTTC. Based on the CDR3 plus reference TRBV5-6 and TRBJ2-7, the full variable domain is DAGVTQSPTHLIKTRGQQVTLRCSPKSGHDTVSWYQQALGQGPQFIFQYYEEEERQRGNFPDRFSGHQFPNYSSELNVNALLLGDSALYLCASSRGASEVYEQYFGPGTRLTVT.